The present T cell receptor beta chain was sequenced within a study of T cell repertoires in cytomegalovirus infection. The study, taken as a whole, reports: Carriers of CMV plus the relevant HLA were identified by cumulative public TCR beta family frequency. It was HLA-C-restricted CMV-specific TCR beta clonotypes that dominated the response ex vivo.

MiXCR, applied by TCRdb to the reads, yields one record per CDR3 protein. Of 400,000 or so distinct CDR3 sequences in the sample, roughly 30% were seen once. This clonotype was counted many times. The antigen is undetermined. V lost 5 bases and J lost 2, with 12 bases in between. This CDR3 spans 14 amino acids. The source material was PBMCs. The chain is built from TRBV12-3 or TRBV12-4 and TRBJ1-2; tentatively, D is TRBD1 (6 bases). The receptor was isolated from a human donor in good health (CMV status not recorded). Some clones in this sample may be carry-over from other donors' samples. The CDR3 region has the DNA TGTGCCAGCAGTACTAGACAGGAAAACTATGGCTACACCTTC. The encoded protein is CASSTRQENYGYTF.